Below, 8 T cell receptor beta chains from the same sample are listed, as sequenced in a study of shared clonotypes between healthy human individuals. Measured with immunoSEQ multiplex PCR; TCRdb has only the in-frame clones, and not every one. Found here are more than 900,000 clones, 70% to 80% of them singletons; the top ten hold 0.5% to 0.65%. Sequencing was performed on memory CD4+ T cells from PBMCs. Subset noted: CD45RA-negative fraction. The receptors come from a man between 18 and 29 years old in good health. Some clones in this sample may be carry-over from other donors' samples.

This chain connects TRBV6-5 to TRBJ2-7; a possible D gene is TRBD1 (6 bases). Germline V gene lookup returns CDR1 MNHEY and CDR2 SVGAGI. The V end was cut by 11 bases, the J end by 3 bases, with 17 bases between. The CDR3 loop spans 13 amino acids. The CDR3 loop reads CAARQGQYYEQYF. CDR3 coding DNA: TGTGCCGCCCGGCAGGGGCAGTACTACGAGCAGTACTTC.

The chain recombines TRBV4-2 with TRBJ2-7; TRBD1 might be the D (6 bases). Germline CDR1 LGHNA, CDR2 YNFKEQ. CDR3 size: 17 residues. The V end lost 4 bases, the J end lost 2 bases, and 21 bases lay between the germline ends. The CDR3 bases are TGTGCCAGCAGCCCCAGCAGACAGGACCCACTAACCTACGAGCAGTACTTC. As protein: CASSPSRQDPLTYEQYF.

The CDR3 DNA is TGTGCCAGCTCACCCGGACAACTCTTGAACACCGGGGAGCTGTTTTTT. Translated: CASSPGQLLNTGELFF. This chain connects TRBV18 to TRBJ2-2; a possible D gene is TRBD1 (5 bases). This CDR3 comprises 16 residues. CDR1 is KGHSH and CDR2 is LQKENI in the germline V gene. V was trimmed by 3 bases and J by 1 base, leaving 12 bases between them.

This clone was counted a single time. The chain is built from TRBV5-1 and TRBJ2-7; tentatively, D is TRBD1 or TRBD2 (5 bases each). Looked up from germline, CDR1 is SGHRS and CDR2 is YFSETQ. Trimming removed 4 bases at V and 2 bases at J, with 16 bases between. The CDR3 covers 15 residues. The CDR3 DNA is TGCGCCAGCAGCACGGCCCGGGACGGACCCTACGAGCAGTACTTC. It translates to CASSTARDGPYEQYF. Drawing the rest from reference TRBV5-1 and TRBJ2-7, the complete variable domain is KAGVTQTPRYLIKTRGQQVTLSCSPISGHRSVSWYQQTPGQGLQFLFEYFSETQRNKGNFPGRFSGRQFSNSRSEMNVSTLELGDSALYLCASSTARDGPYEQYFGPGTRLTVT.

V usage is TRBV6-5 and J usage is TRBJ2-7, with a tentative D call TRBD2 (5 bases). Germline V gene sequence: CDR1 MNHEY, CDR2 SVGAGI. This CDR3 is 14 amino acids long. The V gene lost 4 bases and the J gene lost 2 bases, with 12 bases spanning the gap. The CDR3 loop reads CASSSGMATYEQYF. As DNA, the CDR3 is TGTGCCAGCAGTTCCGGGATGGCTACCTACGAGCAGTACTTC.

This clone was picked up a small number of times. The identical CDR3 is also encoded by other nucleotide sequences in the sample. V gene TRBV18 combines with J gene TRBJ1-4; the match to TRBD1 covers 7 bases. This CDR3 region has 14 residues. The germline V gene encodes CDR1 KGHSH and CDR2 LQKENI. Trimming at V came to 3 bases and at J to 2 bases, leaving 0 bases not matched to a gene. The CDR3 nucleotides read TGTGCCAGCTCACCGGGACAGACTAATGAAAAACTGTTTTTT. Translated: CASSPGQTNEKLFF.

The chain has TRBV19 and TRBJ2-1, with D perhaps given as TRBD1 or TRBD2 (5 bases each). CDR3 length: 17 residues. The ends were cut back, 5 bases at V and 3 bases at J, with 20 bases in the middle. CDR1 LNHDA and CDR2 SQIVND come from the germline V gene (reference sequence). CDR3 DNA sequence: TGTGCCAGTAGTCCTCTTCCCGGGACCCCAAACTACAATGAGCAGTTCTTC. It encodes CASSPLPGTPNYNEQFF. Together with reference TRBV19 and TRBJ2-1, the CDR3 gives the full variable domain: DGGITQSPKYLFRKEGQNVTLSCEQNLNHDAMYWYRQDPGQGLRLIYYSQIVNDFQKGDIAEGYSVSREKKESFPLTVTSAQKNPTAFYLCASSPLPGTPNYNEQFFGPGTRLTVL.

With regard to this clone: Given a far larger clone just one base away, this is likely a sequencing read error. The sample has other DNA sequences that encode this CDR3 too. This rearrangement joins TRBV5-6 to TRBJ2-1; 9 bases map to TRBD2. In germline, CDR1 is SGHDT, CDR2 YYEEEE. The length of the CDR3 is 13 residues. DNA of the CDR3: TGCGCCAGCAGCTTTCTAGCGGGGAATGAGCAGTTCTTC. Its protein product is CASSFLAGNEQFF.